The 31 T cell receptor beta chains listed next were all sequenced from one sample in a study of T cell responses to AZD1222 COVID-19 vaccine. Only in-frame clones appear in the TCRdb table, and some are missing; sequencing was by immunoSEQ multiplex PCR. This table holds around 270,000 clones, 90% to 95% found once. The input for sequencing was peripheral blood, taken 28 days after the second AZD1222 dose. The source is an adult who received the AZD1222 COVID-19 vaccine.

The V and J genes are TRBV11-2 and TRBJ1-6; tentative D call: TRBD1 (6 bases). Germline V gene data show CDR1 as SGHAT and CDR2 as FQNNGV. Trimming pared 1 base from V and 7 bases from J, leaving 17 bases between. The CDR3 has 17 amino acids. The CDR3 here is CASSLGGTRHRNSPLHF. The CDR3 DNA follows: TGTGCCAGCAGCTTAGGAGGGACACGACATAGAAATTCACCCCTCCACTTT.

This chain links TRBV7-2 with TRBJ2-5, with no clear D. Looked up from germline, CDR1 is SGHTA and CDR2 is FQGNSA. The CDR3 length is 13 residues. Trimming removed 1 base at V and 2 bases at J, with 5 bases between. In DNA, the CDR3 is TGTGCCAGCAGCTTAGGTTGGCAAGAGACCCAGTACTTC. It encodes CASSLGWQETQYF.

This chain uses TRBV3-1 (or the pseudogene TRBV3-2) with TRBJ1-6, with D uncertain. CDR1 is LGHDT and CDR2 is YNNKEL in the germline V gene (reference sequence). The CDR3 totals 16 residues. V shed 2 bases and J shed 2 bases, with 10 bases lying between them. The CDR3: CASSQTSDPYNSPLHF. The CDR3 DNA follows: TGTGCCAGCAGCCAAACGAGCGACCCCTATAATTCACCCCTCCACTTT.

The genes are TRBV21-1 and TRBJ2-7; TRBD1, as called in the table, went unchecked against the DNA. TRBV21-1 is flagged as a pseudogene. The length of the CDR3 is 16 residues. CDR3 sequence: CASSKVERDRSYEQYF. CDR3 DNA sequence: TGTGCCAGCAGCAAAGTGGAAAGGGACAGGTCCTACGAGCAGTACTTC.

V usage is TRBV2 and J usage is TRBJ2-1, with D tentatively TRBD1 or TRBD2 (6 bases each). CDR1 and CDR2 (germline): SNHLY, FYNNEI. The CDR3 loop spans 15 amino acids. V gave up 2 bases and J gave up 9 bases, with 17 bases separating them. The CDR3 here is CASSEWATRGGEQFF. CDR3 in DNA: TGTGCCAGCAGTGAATGGGCAACCAGGGGAGGTGAGCAGTTCTTC.

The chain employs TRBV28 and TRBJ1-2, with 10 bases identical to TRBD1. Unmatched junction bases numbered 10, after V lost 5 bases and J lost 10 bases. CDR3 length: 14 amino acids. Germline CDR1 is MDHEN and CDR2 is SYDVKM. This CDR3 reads CASSLTGTGVTYTF. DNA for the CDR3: TGTGCCAGCAGTCTCACCGGGACAGGGGTAACCTACACCTTC.

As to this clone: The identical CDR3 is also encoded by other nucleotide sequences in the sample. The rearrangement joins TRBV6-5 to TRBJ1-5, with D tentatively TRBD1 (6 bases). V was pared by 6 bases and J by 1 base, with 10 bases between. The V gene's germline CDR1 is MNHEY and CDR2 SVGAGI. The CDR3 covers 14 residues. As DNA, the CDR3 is TGTGCCAGCAGCCGAGGGGGGAGCAATCAGCCCCAGCATTTT. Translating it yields CASSRGGSNQPQHF.

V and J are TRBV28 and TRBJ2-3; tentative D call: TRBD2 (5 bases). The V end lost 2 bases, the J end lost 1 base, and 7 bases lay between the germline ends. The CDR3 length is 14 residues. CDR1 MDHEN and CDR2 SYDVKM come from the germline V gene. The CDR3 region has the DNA TGTGCCAGCAGTTTAATGCGGGGCACAGATACGCAGTATTTT. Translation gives CASSLMRGTDTQYF.

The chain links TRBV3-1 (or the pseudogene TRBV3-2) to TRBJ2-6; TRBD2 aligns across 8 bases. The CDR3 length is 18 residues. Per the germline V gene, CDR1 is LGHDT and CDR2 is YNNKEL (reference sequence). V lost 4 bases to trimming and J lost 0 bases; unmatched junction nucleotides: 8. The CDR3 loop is CASSPTGLAISGANVLTF. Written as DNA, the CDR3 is TGTGCCAGCAGCCCTACCGGACTAGCTATCTCTGGGGCCAACGTCCTGACTTTC.

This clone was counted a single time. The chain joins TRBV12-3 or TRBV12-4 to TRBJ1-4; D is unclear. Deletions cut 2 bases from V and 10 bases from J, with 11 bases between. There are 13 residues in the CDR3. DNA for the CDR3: TGTGCCAGCAGTTTATCGTCGGTGGGAAAACTGTTTTTT. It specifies CASSLSSVGKLFF.

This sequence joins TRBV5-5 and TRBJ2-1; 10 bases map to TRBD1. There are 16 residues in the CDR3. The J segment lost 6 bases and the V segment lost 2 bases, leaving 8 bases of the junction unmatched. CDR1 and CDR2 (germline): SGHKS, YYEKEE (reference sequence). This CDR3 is CASSFGGTGAVNEQFF. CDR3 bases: TGTGCCAGCAGCTTCGGCGGGACAGGGGCAGTCAATGAGCAGTTCTTC.

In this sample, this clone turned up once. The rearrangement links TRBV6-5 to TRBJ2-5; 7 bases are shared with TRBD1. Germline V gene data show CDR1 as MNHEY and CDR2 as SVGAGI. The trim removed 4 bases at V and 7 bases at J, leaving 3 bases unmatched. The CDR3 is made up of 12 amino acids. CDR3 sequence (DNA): TGTGCCAGCAGTTCCAGGGGGAGGACCCAGTACTTC. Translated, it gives CASSSRGRTQYF.

CDR3 in amino acids: CASSSLGTSNYGYTF. CDR3 nucleotides: TGTGCCAGCAGTTCCCTCGGCACTTCTAACTATGGCTACACCTTC. The chain recombines TRBV6-5 with TRBJ1-2, with D hard to call. The CDR3 totals 15 residues. The ends were cut back, 4 bases at V and 0 bases at J, with 12 bases in the middle. Germline lookup yields CDR1 MNHEY and CDR2 SVGAGI.

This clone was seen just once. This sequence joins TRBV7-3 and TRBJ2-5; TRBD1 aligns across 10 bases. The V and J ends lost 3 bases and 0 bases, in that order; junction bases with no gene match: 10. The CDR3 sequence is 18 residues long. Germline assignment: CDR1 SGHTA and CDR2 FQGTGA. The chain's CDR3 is CASSLGPGTGAYQETQYF. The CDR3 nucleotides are TGTGCCAGCAGCTTGGGCCCCGGGACAGGGGCGTACCAAGAGACCCAGTACTTC.

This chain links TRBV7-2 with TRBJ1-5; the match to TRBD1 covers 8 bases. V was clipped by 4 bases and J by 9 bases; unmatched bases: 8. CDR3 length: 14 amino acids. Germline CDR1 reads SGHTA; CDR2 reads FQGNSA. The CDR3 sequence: CASSSTGVGRPQHF. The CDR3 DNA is TGTGCCAGCAGCTCGACAGGGGTTGGGAGGCCCCAGCATTTT.

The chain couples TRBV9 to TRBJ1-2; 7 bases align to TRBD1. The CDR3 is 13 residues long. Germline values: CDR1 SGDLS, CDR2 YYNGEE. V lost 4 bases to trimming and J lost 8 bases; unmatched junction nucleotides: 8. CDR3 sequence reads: CASSSRTGGGYTF. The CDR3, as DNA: TGTGCCAGCAGCTCAAGGACAGGCGGGGGCTACACCTTC.

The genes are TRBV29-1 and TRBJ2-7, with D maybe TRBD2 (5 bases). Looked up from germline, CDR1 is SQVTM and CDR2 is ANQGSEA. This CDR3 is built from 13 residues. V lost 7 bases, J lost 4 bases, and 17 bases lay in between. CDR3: CSAERVPGYEQYF. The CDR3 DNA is TGCAGCGCCGAGAGGGTTCCCGGGTACGAGCAGTACTTC.

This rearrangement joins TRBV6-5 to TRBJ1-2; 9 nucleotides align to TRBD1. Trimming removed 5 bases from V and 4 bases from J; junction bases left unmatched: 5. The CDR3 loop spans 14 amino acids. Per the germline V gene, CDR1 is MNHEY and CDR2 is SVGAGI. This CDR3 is CASSRDREGYGYTF. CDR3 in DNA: TGTGCCAGCAGTCGGGACAGGGAAGGCTATGGCTACACCTTC.

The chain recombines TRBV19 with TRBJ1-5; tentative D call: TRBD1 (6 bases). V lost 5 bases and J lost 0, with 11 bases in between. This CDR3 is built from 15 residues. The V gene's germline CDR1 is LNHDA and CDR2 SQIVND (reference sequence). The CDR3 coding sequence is TGTGCCAGTAGTCCCCAGGGGCATAGCAATCAGCCCCAGCATTTT. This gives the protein CASSPQGHSNQPQHF.

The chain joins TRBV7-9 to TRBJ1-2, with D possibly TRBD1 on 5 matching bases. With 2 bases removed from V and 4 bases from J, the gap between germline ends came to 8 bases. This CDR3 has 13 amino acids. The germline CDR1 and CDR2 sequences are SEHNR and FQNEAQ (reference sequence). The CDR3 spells CASSLSTGYGYTF. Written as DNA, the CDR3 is TGTGCCAGCAGCTTATCTACAGGCTATGGCTACACCTTC.

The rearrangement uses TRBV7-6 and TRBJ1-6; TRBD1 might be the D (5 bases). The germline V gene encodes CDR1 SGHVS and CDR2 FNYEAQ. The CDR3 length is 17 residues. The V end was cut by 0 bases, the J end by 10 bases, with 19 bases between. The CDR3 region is CASSLADNGGSWSPLHF. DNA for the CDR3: TGTGCCAGCAGCTTAGCGGACAATGGTGGGAGCTGGTCACCCCTCCACTTT.

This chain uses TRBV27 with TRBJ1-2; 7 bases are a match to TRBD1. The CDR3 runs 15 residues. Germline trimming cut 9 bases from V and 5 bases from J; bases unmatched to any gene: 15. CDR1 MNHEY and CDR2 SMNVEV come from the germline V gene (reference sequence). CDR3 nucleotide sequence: TGTGCCAGATTACTGCTGCAGGGGGGTAAGTATGGCTACACCTTC. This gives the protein CARLLLQGGKYGYTF.

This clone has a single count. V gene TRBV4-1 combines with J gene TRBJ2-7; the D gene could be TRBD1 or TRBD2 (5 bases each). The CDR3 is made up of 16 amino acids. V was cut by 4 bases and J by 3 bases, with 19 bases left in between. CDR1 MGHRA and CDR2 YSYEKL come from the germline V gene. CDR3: CASSRSYSGQGYEQYF. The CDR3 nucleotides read TGCGCCAGCAGCCGTTCGTATTCGGGGCAGGGCTACGAGCAGTACTTC.

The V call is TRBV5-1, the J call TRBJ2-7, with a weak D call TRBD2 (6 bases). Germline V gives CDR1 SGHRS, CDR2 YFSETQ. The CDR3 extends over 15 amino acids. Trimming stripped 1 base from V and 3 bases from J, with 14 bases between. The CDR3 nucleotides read TGCGCCAGCAGCTTGTATAGCGGACAAGACTACGAGCAGTACTTC. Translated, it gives CASSLYSGQDYEQYF.

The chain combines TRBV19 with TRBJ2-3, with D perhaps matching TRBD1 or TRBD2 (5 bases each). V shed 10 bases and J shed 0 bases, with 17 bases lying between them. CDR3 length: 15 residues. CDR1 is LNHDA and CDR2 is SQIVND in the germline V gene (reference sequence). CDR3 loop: CATRDGSSSTDTQYF. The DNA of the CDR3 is TGTGCCACACGGGACGGCAGCTCTAGCACAGATACGCAGTATTTT. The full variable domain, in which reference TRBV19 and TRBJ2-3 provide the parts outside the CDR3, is DGGITQSPKYLFRKEGQNVTLSCEQNLNHDAMYWYRQDPGQGLRLIYYSQIVNDFQKGDIAEGYSVSREKKESFPLTVTSAQKNPTAFYLCATRDGSSSTDTQYFGPGTRLTVL.

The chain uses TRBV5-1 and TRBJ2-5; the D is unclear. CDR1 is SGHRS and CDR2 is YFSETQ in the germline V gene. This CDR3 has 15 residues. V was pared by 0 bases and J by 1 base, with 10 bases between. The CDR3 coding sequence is TGCGCCAGCAGCTTGGGAGCCAGCGCCCAAGAGACCCAGTACTTC. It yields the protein CASSLGASAQETQYF.

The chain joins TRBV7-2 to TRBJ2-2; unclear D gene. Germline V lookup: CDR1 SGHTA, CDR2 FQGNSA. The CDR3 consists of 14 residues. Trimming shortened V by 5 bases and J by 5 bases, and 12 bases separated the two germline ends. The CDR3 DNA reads TGTGCCAGCAGCACCCGCGGTTGGACCGGGGAGCTGTTTTTT. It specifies CASSTRGWTGELFF.

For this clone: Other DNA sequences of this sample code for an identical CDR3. CDR3 bases: TGCGCCAGCAGCTTAGGGGGCGGAGAGACCCAGTACTTC. It specifies CASSLGGGETQYF. V usage is TRBV5-1 and J usage is TRBJ2-5, with 7 bases aligning to TRBD1. The CDR3 length is 13 residues. Germline V gene lookup returns CDR1 SGHRS and CDR2 YFSETQ. The junction had 2 bases not matched to a gene; V was cut back by 2 bases and J by 4 bases.

DNA of the CDR3: TGCAGCGTTGCGAAAGGGACAGGTGCTTTCTATGGCTACACCTTC. Amino acids: CSVAKGTGAFYGYTF. The V call is TRBV29-1, the J call TRBJ1-2; TRBD1 matches at 8 bases. Trimming took 4 bases from V and 4 from J; bases not matched to a gene: 11. Germline CDR1 and CDR2: SQVTM and ANQGSEA. This CDR3 region has 15 residues.

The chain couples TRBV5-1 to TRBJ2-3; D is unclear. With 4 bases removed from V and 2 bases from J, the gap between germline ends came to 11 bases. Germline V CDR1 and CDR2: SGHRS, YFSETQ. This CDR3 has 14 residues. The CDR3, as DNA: TGCGCCAGCAGCCTGGGCAGCCTCACAGATACGCAGTATTTT. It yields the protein CASSLGSLTDTQYF.

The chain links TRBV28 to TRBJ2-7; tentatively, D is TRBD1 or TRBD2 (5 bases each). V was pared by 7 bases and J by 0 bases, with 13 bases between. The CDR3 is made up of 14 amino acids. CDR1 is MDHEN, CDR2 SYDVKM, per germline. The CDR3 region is CASKGDGTSYEQYF. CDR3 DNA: TGTGCCAGCAAAGGGGACGGTACCTCCTACGAGCAGTACTTC.